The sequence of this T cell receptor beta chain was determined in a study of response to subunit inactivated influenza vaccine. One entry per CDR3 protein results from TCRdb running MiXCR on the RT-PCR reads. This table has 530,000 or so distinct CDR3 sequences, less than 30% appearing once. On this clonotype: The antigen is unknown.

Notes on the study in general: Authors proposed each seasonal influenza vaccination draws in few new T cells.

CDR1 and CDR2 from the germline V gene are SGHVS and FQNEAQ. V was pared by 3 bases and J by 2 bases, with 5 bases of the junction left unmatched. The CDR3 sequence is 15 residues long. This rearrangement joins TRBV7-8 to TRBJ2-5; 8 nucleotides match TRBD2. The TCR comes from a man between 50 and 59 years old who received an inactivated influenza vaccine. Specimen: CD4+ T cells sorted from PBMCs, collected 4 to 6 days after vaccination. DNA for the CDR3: TGTGCCAGCAGCTTCCCGGGGGGGCGACAAGAGACCCAGTACTTC. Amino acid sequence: CASSFPGGRQETQYF. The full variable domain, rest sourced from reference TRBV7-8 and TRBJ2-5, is GAGVSQSPRYKVAKRGQDVALRCDPISGHVSLFWYQQALGQGPEFLTYFQNEAQLDKSGLPSDRFFAERPEGSVSTLKIQRTQQEDSAVYLCASSFPGGRQETQYFGPGTRLLVL.